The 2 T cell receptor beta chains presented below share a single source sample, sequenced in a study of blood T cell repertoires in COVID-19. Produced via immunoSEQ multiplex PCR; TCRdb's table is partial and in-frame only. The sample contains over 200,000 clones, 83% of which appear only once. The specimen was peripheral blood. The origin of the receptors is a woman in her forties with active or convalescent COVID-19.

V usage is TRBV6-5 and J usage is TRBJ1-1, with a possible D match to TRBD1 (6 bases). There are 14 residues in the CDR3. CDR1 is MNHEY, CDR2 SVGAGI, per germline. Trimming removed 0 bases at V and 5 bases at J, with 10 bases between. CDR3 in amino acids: CASSYSDRLTEAFF. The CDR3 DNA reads TGTGCCAGCAGTTACTCGGACAGACTTACTGAAGCTTTCTTT.

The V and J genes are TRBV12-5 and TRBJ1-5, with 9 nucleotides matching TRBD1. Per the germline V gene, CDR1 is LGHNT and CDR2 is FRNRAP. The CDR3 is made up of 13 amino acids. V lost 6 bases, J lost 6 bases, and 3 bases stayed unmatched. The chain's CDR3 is CASGLTGGQPQHF. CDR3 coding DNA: TGTGCTAGTGGACTGACAGGGGGTCAGCCCCAGCATTTT.